Described below is a single T cell receptor (beta chain) sequence and its context. The antigen it recognizes is unknown. No much larger clone is present one base from it, and per-base qualities are unavailable. A single peripheral blood draw of about 116 mL on average was collected from each donor into heparinised tubes. Naive, central memory, regulatory and stem cell-like memory CD4+ T cells were sorted on a BD FACSAria II using a panel including CD45RO, CCR7, CD25, CD127, CD95 and CD27. A purity above 95% was achieved for all sorted populations. PBMCs were isolated immediately by Lymphoprep density gradient centrifugation and stained directly without culture. So that batch effects would be minimized, each experiment stained and sorted samples in pairs, pairing one healthy donor with one patient. The germline V end is reduced by 8 bases and the J end by 6 bases; junction bases left unmatched: 11. The CDR3 holds 14 amino acids from the cysteine to the phenylalanine. Just the 42-base CDR3 DNA is kept, in frame starting at base 1. From the germline V gene (reference sequence), CDR1 is SGHAT and CDR2 is FQDESV.

All of the isolated RNA was reverse transcribed with the High Capacity cDNA Reverse Transcription Kit, so expressed TCRB transcripts were sequenced. Naive, central memory and regulatory T cell samples underwent deep immunoSEQ sequencing, averaging about 3.3 million total reads per sample. Sorted cells were lysed in RLT buffer, and RNA was extracted using DNase-treated RNeasy Micro or Mini kits according to cell number. To prevent cross-contamination, every cell subset was processed on its own, while patient and healthy donor samples were processed together. Using the immunoSEQ multiplex PCR, TCRB sequences were amplified from cDNA into 87-bp fragments spanning the CDR3 region. Amplicons were sequenced on the Illumina HiSeq platform. Processing in the source paper ran as follows. PCR bias was corrected computationally using synthetic template baselines, and reads within Hamming distance 2 were collapsed, with unmergeable singletons discarded. Reads were aligned to IMGT to assign V, D and J genes, CDR3 length, and insertions or deletions at six rearrangement sites. Within each subset, clonotype counts were normalized to the number of sorted cells before true diversity and Gini coefficients were calculated with the tcR R package. Repertoire sharing was quantified using the overlap coefficient calculated on TCRB nucleotide sequences. Out-of-frame TCRB sequences from naive cells were analyzed as a proxy for the pre-selection repertoire. Here the immuneACCESS table is served through TCRdb, limited to in-frame sequences with V and J called. Missing clones are a known gap in these copies; in checked studies unresolved V genes cover under half, and the rest lacks a known reason. V and J calls and clone size are as listed in that table; D and trimming were resolved from the DNA. The sample has about 270,000 clones on record, around 15% of them singletons. Of the sample, over 0.015% is held by the ten largest clones.

This sample was included in a study of beta chain features in type 1 diabetes (dated by TCRdb to 2017 to 2018). About the study as a whole: Mean age, gender distribution, total cell number and subset yield did not differ between patients and healthy donors. A total of about 110,000,000 sorted cells were examined across all samples, and a strong correlation was observed between cell number per subset and RNA yield. In the study, recently diagnosed type 1 diabetes patients and matched healthy donors were compared on the TCRB repertoires of their sorted circulating CD4+ T cell subsets. Regulatory and stem cell-like memory subsets were obtained from only 8 patients and about 8 healthy donors, while naive and central memory subsets were obtained from all 30 or so donors.

The paper as a whole reports these results and caveats: Only small numbers of individuals were included in the HLA sub-analyses, which left unresolved whether HLA type had any influence on TCRB rearrangement. Naive, central memory and regulatory TCRB repertoires appeared to be more alike among patients than among healthy donors. Type 1 diabetes patients showed a moderate but significant shortening of TCRB CDR3 length in all four CD4+ subsets. At VDJ recombination sites, type 1 diabetes patients had fewer insertions and more deleted nucleotides, which implies abnormalities in thymic rearrangement. Because cDNA was sequenced instead of genomic DNA, highly expressing activated cells could be over-represented, though the groups showed no difference in activation or CD3 levels. PCR may preferentially amplify shorter templates, but because patient and control samples were amplified and corrected together, any resulting skew would affect both groups equally.

This sequence was found in a man aged 25-40 years with type 1 diabetes. The specimen sequenced was naive CD4+ T cells from blood. This sample's cell subset or site label indicates: true naive CD4+ T cells. Recombination linked TRBV11-1 to TRBJ2-3; TRBD1 aligns with 7 central bases. CDR3 protein: CASSPTGPWDTQYF. At the DNA level, the sequence is TGTGCCAGCTCCCCGACAGGGCCTTGGGATACGCAGTATTTT.